These T cell receptor beta chains were read from a single sample in a study of cytomegalovirus exposure and HLA in healthy donors. TCRdb keeps only in-frame clones here, not all; method: immunoSEQ multiplex PCR. The top ten hold 6.3% of the sample, which has 100,000 to 150,000 clones, around 78% seen once. The sequencing input was PBMCs. All receptors come from a woman in her thirties or forties in good health and CMV-seronegative. Both conserved end residues are part of each CDR3. A D gene is named only where the DNA matches it firmly. The size entry is marked missing in some rows and otherwise reads once, few, many or a size class.

v_gene	j_gene	abundance	d_gene	CDR3nt	CDR3aa
TRBV6-1	TRBJ2-5	.	.	TGTGCCAGCAGTTATACACAAGAGACCCAGTACTTC	CASSYTQETQYF
TRBV11-2	TRBJ1-1	.	.	TGTGCCAGCACCCCAGGTCCCGAGGGGAACACTGAAGCTTTCTTT	CASTPGPEGNTEAFF
TRBV5-1	TRBJ2-5	.	.	TGCGCCAGCAGCTCGACTGGGTCGGGGGAGACCCAGTACTTC	CASSSTGSGETQYF
TRBV13	TRBJ2-7	.	TRBD1	TGTGCCAGCAGCACAGGGACAGCTTCCTACGAGCAGTACTTC	CASSTGTASYEQYF
TRBV5-1	TRBJ2-7	.	TRBD2	TGCGCCAGCAGCTTGGGTGGCGGGAGGGCCTACGAGCAGTACTTC	CASSLGGGRAYEQYF
TRBV5-1	TRBJ2-1	.	TRBD2	TGCGCCAGCAGCTTGGGCGGGAGCCCCGGGAATGAGCAGTTCTTC	CASSLGGSPGNEQFF
TRBV7-9	TRBJ2-7	few	.	TGTGCCAGCAGCTCAGGGCAACCCTACGAGCAGTACTTC	CASSSGQPYEQYF
TRBV12-5	TRBJ2-3	.	.	TGTGCTAGTGGCTCAGGGTTTAGCACAGATACGCAGTATTTT	CASGSGFSTDTQYF
TRBV19	TRBJ2-2	.	TRBD2	TGTGCCAGTAGTATACAGGGAGGGAGGACCGGGGAGCTGTTTTTT	CASSIQGGRTGELFF
TRBV27	TRBJ2-7	.	TRBD1	TGTGCCACCTCTTTGGGACAGCCCTACGAGCAGTACTTC	CATSLGQPYEQYF
TRBV5-1	TRBJ2-6	.	.	TGCGCCAGCAGCCCAGGGGTTTCTGGGGCCAACGTCCTGACTTTC	CASSPGVSGANVLTF
TRBV10-3	TRBJ1-1	.	.	TGTGCCATCAGTGAGTCGGGGGGCACTGAAGCTTTCTTT	CAISESGGTEAFF
TRBV10-3	TRBJ2-7	.	TRBD1	TGTGCCATCAGTGAGGCAGGACAGGAGTACGAGCAGTACTTC	CAISEAGQEYEQYF
TRBV6-5	TRBJ1-5	.	.	TGTGCCAGCAGTCCAACATATTACAATCAGCCCCAGCATTTT	CASSPTYYNQPQHF
TRBV6-1	TRBJ2-1	.	TRBD2	TGTGCCAGCAGCGATACTAGCGTGAAGTACAATGAGCAGTTCTTC	CASSDTSVKYNEQFF
TRBV7-2	TRBJ2-1	few	.	TGTGCCAGCAGCTTAACCCGGAGTGAGGTCTATGAGCAGTTCTTC	CASSLTRSEVYEQFF
TRBV9	TRBJ2-7	.	TRBD1	TGTGCCAGCAGCGTAGCTGGGACAGGGACCTACGAGCAGTACTTC	CASSVAGTGTYEQYF
TRBV25-1	TRBJ2-3	few	.	TGTGCCAGCAGTGATTGGGGTGGCGGGGCCATCACAGATACGCAGTATTTT	CASSDWGGGAITDTQYF
TRBV19	TRBJ1-4	few	.	TGTGCCAGTAGGAGACAGTCCCATGAAAAACTGTTTTTT	CASRRQSHEKLFF
TRBV13	TRBJ2-7	.	.	TGTGCCAGCAGCGGAGGGGACTCCCTAGCGTACGAGCAGTACTTC	CASSGGDSLAYEQYF
TRBV7-9	TRBJ2-6	once	.	TGTGCCAGCAGCTTAGTGATTGAGGAGGGACTCGGGGCCAACGTCCTGACTTTC	CASSLVIEEGLGANVLTF
TRBV27	TRBJ1-3	.	TRBD1	TGTGCCAGCAGTTCCCTCGGGACAGGGGCCGGAAACACCATATATTTT	CASSSLGTGAGNTIYF
TRBV15	TRBJ2-7	.	TRBD2	TGTGCCACCAGCAGGGAGAGGCGGGGGGGTGGCGAGCAGTACTTC	CATSRERRGGGEQYF
TRBV14	TRBJ2-7	once	TRBD2	TGTGCCAGCAGCCAAGGCGGGAGTGTGTCCTACGAGCAGTACTTC	CASSQGGSVSYEQYF
TRBV27	TRBJ1-1	few	.	.	CASSFRFGEAFF
TRBV6-6	TRBJ1-5	.	.	TGTGCCAGCAGTTACAGCCTCAATCAGCCCCAGCATTTT	CASSYSLNQPQHF
TRBV28	TRBJ1-6	.	TRBD1	TGTGCCAGCAGTCTCCCGGGACAGGCAGATTCACCCCTCCACTTT	CASSLPGQADSPLHF
TRBV9	TRBJ2-1	.	TRBD2	TGTGCCAGCAGCGTAGGATTAGCGGGAACATACAATGAGCAGTTCTTC	CASSVGLAGTYNEQFF
TRBV10-3	TRBJ2-7	.	TRBD1	TGTGCCATCAGCGGACAGGGGCCCTACGAGCAGTACTTC	CAISGQGPYEQYF
TRBV29-1	TRBJ1-2	.	.	TGCAGCGGTACCGGGATTTCGAACTATGGCTACACCTTC	CSGTGISNYGYTF
TRBV27	TRBJ2-1	.	.	TGTGCCAGCAGCCACAGGGCCCTAAAAAGTCACAATGAGCAGTTCTTC	CASSHRALKSHNEQFF
TRBV18	TRBJ1-2	.	.	TGTGCCAGCTCACCAAATCAGGGTCGACAAACCCGCAACTATGGCTACACCTTC	CASSPNQGRQTRNYGYTF
TRBV10-3	TRBJ2-1	.	.	TGTGCCATCAGTGTAGGGGGCAATGAGCAGTTCTTC	CAISVGGNEQFF
TRBV25-1	TRBJ2-7	.	TRBD1	TGTGCCAGCAGCCGGACAGGGTACGAGCAGTACTTC	CASSRTGYEQYF
TRBV21-1	TRBJ2-7	.	.	TGTGCCAGCAGCAATGGTTCTCAGGGGGGACTAGCGGGATACGAGCAGTACTTC	CASSNGSQGGLAGYEQYF
TRBV9	TRBJ1-2	.	TRBD1	TGTGCCAGCAGCGCAGGGGGGCCAGGGTGGGGCTACACCTTC	CASSAGGPGWGYTF
TRBV7-9	TRBJ2-7	once	.	TGTGCCAGCAGCTTAATGCGGTCCGAGCAGTACTTC	CASSLMRSEQYF